This T cell receptor beta chain was sequenced in a study of identical twins. This clonotype was detected a few times. Its antigen is still unknown. Germline V gene lookup returns CDR1 SGHDT and CDR2 YYEEEE. V was shortened by 1 base and J by 4 bases, with 13 bases between the two germline ends. The CDR3 extends over 15 amino acids. Findings of the study overall: Among monozygotic twins, out-of-frame TCR alpha sharing exceeded what models predicted. For out-of-frame beta sequences, excess twin sharing was weaker.

A universal primer site arose from template switching, and cDNA bore unique molecular identifiers. From the 5' RACE reads, TCRdb called clonotypes with MiXCR, one entry per CDR3 protein. The sample shows approximately 1.8 million distinct CDR3 sequences, about 31% of them seen only once. The rearrangement links TRBV5-6 to TRBJ2-3; D is unclear. The sequence was collected from a newborn girl in good health. Sequenced sample: cord blood. The CDR3 bases are TGTGCCAGCAGCTTGTTGGGCGCTCTGTCAGATACGCAGTATTTT. Residues: CASSLLGALSDTQYF.